Listed here is a single TCR beta chain. As yet, its antigen is unknown. Patients had received no treatment within the previous three months. The data are from a study of resident and recirculating memory T cells in vitiligo. Overall study context: Samples were epidermis from two lesional and two nonlesional sites, plus PBMCs. Study conclusions and caveats: Sequences differed between biopsy sites and patients, suggesting private specificity.

The CDR3 runs to 15 residues. V shed 6 bases, J shed 3 bases, and the junction held 5 bases outside the gene matches. Germline assignment: CDR1 MNHEY and CDR2 SMNVEV (reference sequence). Generated by immunoSEQ multiplex PCR, the TCRdb table keeps only in-frame clones and is missing some. The repertoire has 40,000 to 50,000 clones, 80% to 95% of them found once; the top ten carry 4.5%. The chain joins TRBV27 to TRBJ2-3; 11 bases align to TRBD2. This clonotype originated in a male donor with vitiligo. The material sequenced was blood. The CDR3 nucleotides read TGTGCCAGCAGCCTTAGCGGGGGGGCGACAGATACGCAGTATTTT. It yields the protein CASSLSGGATDTQYF.